The table lists the clone carrying this TCR beta chain with a few counts. Its antigen is currently unknown. CDR3 length: 13 residues. Germline CDR1 and CDR2: LNHNV and YYDKDF (reference sequence). V was clipped by 3 bases and J by 5 bases, with 10 bases between them. The data belong to a study of blood T cells in healthy people across ages. Findings and caveats of the study: Strong correlation existed between TCR beta diversity and naive T cell percentage.

Primers used in a second PCR of about 6 to 11 cycles were a sample-barcoded 5' primer and a J-beta primer mix. A 12-random-nucleotide template-switch adaptor tagged each cDNA molecule. Researchers report that each sample yielded at least 2.5 million CDR3-containing paired-end reads. TCRdb redid the calling of the 5' RACE reads with MiXCR, one entry per CDR3 protein. Of under 2 million distinct CDR3 sequences in the sample, around 35% were seen once. V is TRBV15 and J is TRBJ1-2; D gene unclear. The sample was blood. The receptor was derived from a woman aged 25-40 years in good health. The CDR3: CATSSRSGYGYTF. CDR3 sequence (DNA): TGTGCCACCAGCAGCCGTAGTGGGTATGGCTACACCTTC.